A single sample gave rise to the 27 T cell receptor beta chains below, sequenced in a study of blood T cell repertoires in COVID-19. This table comes from immunoSEQ multiplex PCR, and its TCRdb copy is limited to in-frame clones, with some not included. The sample records roughly 150,000 clones, 75% to 90% being singletons. What was sequenced was peripheral blood. The receptors stem from a human donor in a cohort sampled during active COVID-19.

In DNA form, the CDR3 reads TGTGCCAGCAGTTCCCTAGCGGGGGGGCCCGATACGCAGTATTTT. Translating gives CASSSLAGGPDTQYF. The chain joins TRBV28 to TRBJ2-3; 12 nucleotides match TRBD2. The V segment lost 4 bases and the J segment 6 bases; nucleotides outside the gene matches: 5. This CDR3 is 15 amino acids long. Germline V lookup: CDR1 MDHEN, CDR2 SYDVKM.

CDR3 in amino acids: CASNSNYGYTF. As DNA, the CDR3 is TGTGCCAGCAACAGTAACTATGGCTACACCTTC. The chain links TRBV6-5 to TRBJ1-2; D not resolved. The CDR3 is 11 amino acids. Germline V gene sequence: CDR1 MNHEY, CDR2 SVGAGI. Trimming stripped 7 bases from V and 1 base from J, with 4 bases between.

This clone appeared once. The rearrangement uses TRBV5-1 and TRBJ2-2, with TRBD2 matching over 8 bases. CDR3 size: 14 residues. CDR1 SGHRS and CDR2 YFSETQ come from the germline V gene. Losses at the gene ends were 4 bases for V and 6 bases for J; bases not matched to a gene: 5. The CDR3 bases are TGCGCCAGCAGCGTAGCTAGCGGGCCCGGGGAGCTGTTTTTT. Its protein product is CASSVASGPGELFF.

The rearrangement links TRBV7-2 to TRBJ1-5; 9 bases line up with TRBD1. V was clipped by 5 bases and J by 7 bases; unmatched bases: 6. Germline lookup yields CDR1 SGHTA and CDR2 FQGNSA. The CDR3 length is 14 residues. The CDR3 spells CASSRDREGQPQHF. CDR3 nucleotide sequence: TGTGCCAGCAGCCGGGACAGGGAGGGACAGCCCCAGCATTTT.

J is TRBJ1-5 and V is TRBV10-3; TRBD1 matches 7 bases. This CDR3 contains 16 residues. The V gene's germline CDR1 is ENHRY and CDR2 SYGVKD. The J segment lost 4 bases and the V segment lost 0 bases, leaving 6 bases of the junction unmatched. CDR3 protein: CAISESPGTVNQPQHF. The CDR3 DNA reads TGTGCCATCAGTGAGTCCCCCGGGACAGTTAATCAGCCCCAGCATTTT.

This chain uses TRBV18 with TRBJ2-3, with 7 bases lining up with TRBD1. The CDR3 loop spans 15 amino acids. CDR1 KGHSH and CDR2 LQKENI come from the germline V gene. V trimming: 4 bases; J trimming: 2 bases; junction bases outside the gene matches: 6. DNA of the CDR3: TGTGCCAGCTCACACCTGGACAGGTTCACAGATACGCAGTATTTT. This sequence encodes CASSHLDRFTDTQYF.

The chain has TRBV7-7 and TRBJ2-5; the match to TRBD1 covers 7 bases. Germline V CDR1 and CDR2: SSHAT, FNYEAQ (reference sequence). The CDR3 spans 14 residues. Germline trimming cut 5 bases from V and 2 bases from J; bases unmatched to any gene: 5. The CDR3 reads CASSAWDRQETQYF. The CDR3 DNA reads as TGTGCCAGCAGCGCATGGGACAGACAAGAGACCCAGTACTTC.

A few counts support this clone. The chain recombines TRBV5-1 with TRBJ2-2, with 11 positions matching TRBD2. Germline CDR1 reads SGHRS; CDR2 reads YFSETQ. Trimming removed 3 bases from V and 5 bases from J; junction bases left unmatched: 6. CDR3 length equals 16 residues. For the CDR3, the DNA is TGCGCCAGCAGCTCCGCACTAGCGGGAGTTACCGGGGAGCTGTTTTTT. Its protein product is CASSSALAGVTGELFF.

This clone occurred once. This chain links TRBV29-1 with TRBJ2-5, with 13 bases fitting TRBD2. V lost 3 bases and J lost 6; bases outside the gene matches: 4. The germline V gene has CDR1 SQVTM and CDR2 ANQGSEA. The CDR3 runs 14 residues. Written as DNA, the CDR3 is TGCAGCGTTGAGGGGACTAGCGGGGTACAGACCCAGTACTTC. It specifies CSVEGTSGVQTQYF.

The gene calls are TRBV5-1 and TRBJ2-3; 12 bases are a match to TRBD2. Germline V CDR1 and CDR2: SGHRS, YFSETQ. V was clipped by 4 bases and J by 0 bases; unmatched bases: 9. This CDR3 spans 18 amino acids. The CDR3 sequence: CASSPILAGGSSTDTQYF. The DNA for the CDR3 is TGCGCCAGCAGCCCGATACTAGCGGGAGGATCTAGCACAGATACGCAGTATTTT.

This clone was seen more than once but under ten times. CDR3: CASSFQVGSPLHF. For the CDR3, the DNA is TGCGCCAGCAGCTTCCAGGTTGGGTCACCCCTCCACTTT. The V and J genes are TRBV5-1 and TRBJ1-6; D gene unclear. The germline gives CDR1 SGHRS, CDR2 YFSETQ. This CDR3 region has 13 residues. The V end was cut by 2 bases, the J end by 10 bases, with 10 bases between.

This clone showed up just once. The gene calls are TRBV2 and TRBJ1-2; D perhaps matches TRBD1 (6 bases). V shed 2 bases and J shed 4 bases, with 8 bases lying between them. This CDR3 spans 13 amino acids. Germline V gene sequence: CDR1 SNHLY, CDR2 FYNNEI. In DNA form, the CDR3 reads TGTGCCAGCAGTGAAATGGACAGCTATGGCTACACCTTC. Translation gives CASSEMDSYGYTF.

A note on this clone: The junction differs from germline at one of its ends, possibly a read error. The chain employs TRBV7-9 and TRBJ2-3; D is unresolved. The CDR3 sequence is 11 residues long. The germline V gene encodes CDR1 SEHNR and CDR2 FQNEAQ (reference sequence). The CDR3 here is CAGSPQDTQYF. The CDR3, as DNA: TGTGCCGGCAGCCCACAGGATACGCAGTATTTT.

This clone was seen a single time. The rearrangement joins TRBV6-2 or TRBV6-3 to TRBJ1-1, with 9 bases fitting TRBD1. CDR1 and CDR2 from the germline V gene are MNHEY and SVGEGT. V shed 4 bases and J 0 bases; nucleotides not matched to a gene: 6. The CDR3 has 16 residues. The CDR3 here is CASSSGTGYMNTEAFF. CDR3 DNA: TGTGCCAGCAGTTCCGGGACAGGGTATATGAACACTGAAGCTTTCTTT.

The chain joins TRBV29-1 to TRBJ1-2, with 8 bases lining up with TRBD1. There are 14 residues in the CDR3. V was clipped by 4 bases and J by 7 bases; unmatched bases: 11. CDR1 and CDR2 from the germline V gene are SQVTM and ANQGSEA. CDR3 region: CSVGAGGLGIGYTF. The CDR3 DNA is TGCAGCGTTGGGGCAGGGGGCTTAGGAATTGGCTACACCTTC. Full variable domain (missing parts from reference TRBV29-1 and TRBJ1-2): SAVISQKPSRDICQRGTSLTIQCQVDSQVTMMFWYRQQPGQSLTLIATANQGSEATYESGFVIDKFPISRPNLTFSTLTVSNMSPEDSSIYLCSVGAGGLGIGYTFGSGTRLTVV.

This chain joins TRBV9 and TRBJ1-6, with 11 bases that match TRBD1. Germline V gene data show CDR1 as SGDLS and CDR2 as YYNGEE. The V segment lost 3 bases and the J segment 7 bases; nucleotides outside the gene matches: 6. The CDR3 has 16 amino acids. The CDR3 loop is CASSATGTGGNSPLHF. The CDR3 coding sequence is TGTGCCAGCAGCGCAACCGGGACAGGGGGGAATTCACCCCTCCACTTT.

The chain employs TRBV9 and TRBJ2-7, with 8 nucleotides matching TRBD1. V shed 3 bases and J 3 bases; nucleotides not matched to a gene: 2. The CDR3 runs 13 residues. Looked up from germline, CDR1 is SGDLS and CDR2 is YYNGEE. The CDR3 coding sequence is TGTGCCAGCAGCGATGGACAGGGCTACGAGCAGTACTTC. It specifies CASSDGQGYEQYF.

V is TRBV2 and J is TRBJ1-1; 8 bases are a match to TRBD1. V lost 8 bases, J lost 5 bases, and 7 bases stayed unmatched. The CDR3 is 13 residues long. Looked up from germline, CDR1 is SNHLY and CDR2 is FYNNEI. CDR3 sequence (DNA): TGTGCCAGCGACCCGAGGACAGGGACTGAAGCTTTCTTT. As protein: CASDPRTGTEAFF.

A single count supports this clone. The chain recombines TRBV28 with TRBJ2-7, with 7 positions matching TRBD1. The CDR3 runs to 14 residues. After removal of 5 bases from V and 3 bases from J, the junction contained 7 bases not matched to a gene. Germline values: CDR1 MDHEN, CDR2 SYDVKM. The CDR3 DNA is TGTGCCAGCAGTAGACCCCGGGACAGCTACGAGCAGTACTTC. Encoded protein: CASSRPRDSYEQYF. Drawing the rest from reference TRBV28 and TRBJ2-7, the complete variable domain is DVKVTQSSRYLVKRTGEKVFLECVQDMDHENMFWYRQDPGLGLRLIYFSYDVKMKEKGDIPEGYSVSREKKERFSLILESASTNQTSMYLCASSRPRDSYEQYFGPGTRLTVT.

The rearrangement uses TRBV4-2 and TRBJ2-5; the match to TRBD2 covers 9 bases. The CDR3 contains 17 residues. J was trimmed by 7 bases and V by 0 bases; bases with no gene match: 12. CDR1 is LGHNA, CDR2 YNFKEQ, per germline. As DNA, the CDR3 is TGTGCCAGCAGCCAAGAAGGGGGCGGGGGGGCCGAGGCGACCCAGTACTTC. Its translation is CASSQEGGGGAEATQYF.

This clone has only a few counts. The rearrangement joins TRBV7-3 to TRBJ1-1; D is possibly TRBD1 (5 bases). Germline CDR1 and CDR2: SGHTA and FQGTGA. The CDR3 spans 13 residues. V lost 4 bases and J 1 base, leaving 7 bases between the germline ends. Here the CDR3 DNA reads TGTGCCAGCAGCTCTCAGGGGAACACTGAAGCTTTCTTT. This encodes CASSSQGNTEAFF.

This rearrangement joins TRBV2 to TRBJ2-2, with D hard to call. The CDR3 contains 13 residues. Trimming cost V 6 bases and J 3 bases, with 8 bases left between them. Germline values: CDR1 SNHLY, CDR2 FYNNEI. CDR3 in DNA: TGTGCCAGCAGCCTACGAGACACCGGGGAGCTGTTTTTT. It encodes CASSLRDTGELFF.

The rearrangement uses TRBV19 and TRBJ2-7; possible D gene TRBD1, 5 bases. There are 14 residues in the CDR3. Trimming took 10 bases from V and 0 from J, leaving 16 bases between them. The germline gives CDR1 LNHDA, CDR2 SQIVND (reference sequence). The DNA of the CDR3 is TGTGCCACCGCGACAGATAGAATCTCCTACGAGCAGTACTTC. This sequence encodes CATATDRISYEQYF. The full variable domain, its missing parts supplied by reference TRBV19 and TRBJ2-7, is DGGITQSPKYLFRKEGQNVTLSCEQNLNHDAMYWYRQDPGQGLRLIYYSQIVNDFQKGDIAEGYSVSREKKESFPLTVTSAQKNPTAFYLCATATDRISYEQYFGPGTRLTVT.

This chain connects TRBV20-1 to TRBJ2-5; 9 bases fit TRBD2. The CDR3 has 15 amino acids. V dropped 3 bases and J dropped 3; count of bases not matched to a gene: 8. Germline CDR1 is DFQATT and CDR2 is SNEGSKA (reference sequence). CDR3 loop: CSASGLAGAEETQYF. Here the CDR3 DNA reads TGCAGTGCTAGTGGGTTAGCGGGGGCCGAAGAGACCCAGTACTTC.

The chain carries TRBV2 and TRBJ2-5; D ambiguous. The CDR3 extends over 13 amino acids. In germline, CDR1 is SNHLY, CDR2 FYNNEI. V shed 7 bases and J shed 5 bases, with 14 bases lying between them. This chain's CDR3 is CASNRVKSETQYF. CDR3 DNA sequence: TGTGCCAGCAATCGGGTCAAGTCTGAGACCCAGTACTTC. The full variable domain, in which reference TRBV2 and TRBJ2-5 provide the parts outside the CDR3, is EPEVTQTPSHQVTQMGQEVILRCVPISNHLYFYWYRQILGQKVEFLVSFYNNEISEKSEIFDDQFSVERPDGSNFTLKIRSTKLEDSAMYFCASNRVKSETQYFGPGTRLLVL.

The rearrangement uses TRBV12-5 and TRBJ2-1, with D perhaps matching TRBD2 (7 bases). Germline values: CDR1 LGHNT, CDR2 FRNRAP. The CDR3 is 15 residues long. Trimming took off 8 bases at V and 2 bases at J, with 16 bases between the two ends. The CDR3 bases are TGTGCTAGTTCGAGGGCGGGGGACACCTACAATGAGCAGTTCTTC. Its translation is CASSRAGDTYNEQFF.

The rearrangement uses TRBV19 and TRBJ2-7; 15 bases map to TRBD2. Unmatched junction bases numbered 5, after V lost 6 bases and J lost 2 bases. Per the germline V gene, CDR1 is LNHDA and CDR2 is SQIVND (reference sequence). The CDR3 length is 16 residues. DNA of the CDR3: TGTGCCAGTAGCAACGGACTAGCGGGAGGGCCCTACGAGCAGTACTTC. Translated, it gives CASSNGLAGGPYEQYF.